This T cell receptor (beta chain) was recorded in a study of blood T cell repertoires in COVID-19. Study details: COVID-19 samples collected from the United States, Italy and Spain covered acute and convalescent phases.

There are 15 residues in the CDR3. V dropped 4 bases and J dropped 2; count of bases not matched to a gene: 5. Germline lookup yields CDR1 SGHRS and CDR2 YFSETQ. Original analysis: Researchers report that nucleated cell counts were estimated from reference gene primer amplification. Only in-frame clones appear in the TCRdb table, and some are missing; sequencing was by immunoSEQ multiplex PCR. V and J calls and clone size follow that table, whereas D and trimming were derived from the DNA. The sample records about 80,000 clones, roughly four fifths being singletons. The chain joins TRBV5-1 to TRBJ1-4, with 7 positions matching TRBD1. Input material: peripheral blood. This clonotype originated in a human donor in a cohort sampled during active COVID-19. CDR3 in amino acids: CASSPRRGTNEKLFF. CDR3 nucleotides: TGCGCCAGCAGCCCACGCAGGGGGACTAATGAAAAACTGTTTTTT.